The 28 T cell receptor beta chains below were found in one sample sequenced in a study of blood T cells in healthy people across ages. PCR was performed a second time for about 7 to 12 cycles using a sample-barcoded 5' primer and a J-beta primer mix. TCRdb redid the calling of the 5' RACE reads with MiXCR, one entry per CDR3 protein. The data show about 400,000 distinct CDR3 sequences, more than 45% seen once. The sample consisted of blood. Receptors were obtained from a man in his sixties in good health.

The rearrangement links TRBV4-3 to TRBJ2-7; D gene uncertain. V was cut by 3 bases and J by 1 base, with 10 bases left in between. The CDR3 extends over 14 amino acids. Per germline, CDR1 LGHNA and CDR2 YSLEER. The CDR3 loop reads CASSHQGSSYEQYF. The CDR3 DNA follows: TGCGCCAGCAGCCATCAAGGTTCGTCCTACGAGCAGTACTTC.

A few counts support this clonotype. The chain recombines TRBV6-5 with TRBJ1-1, with D possibly matching TRBD1 (6 bases). Germline V CDR1 and CDR2: MNHEY, SVGAGI. This CDR3 is 13 amino acids long. Trimming took 5 bases from V and 5 from J, leaving 12 bases between them. This CDR3 reads CASSPFQGTEAFF. CDR3 DNA sequence: TGTGCCAGCAGTCCATTCCAGGGGACTGAAGCTTTCTTT.

The rearrangement links TRBV13 to TRBJ2-1, with TRBD2 identical over 10 bases. The end of the DNA is better explained by TRBJ2-7, so the J call may be wrong. This CDR3 spans 14 amino acids. Germline CDR1 is PRHDT and CDR2 is FYEKMQ (reference sequence). In DNA, the CDR3 is TGTGCCAGCAGGAGCGGGGGGGGTTACAATGAGCAGTACTTC. Amino acids: CASRSGGGYNEQYF.

V gene TRBV12-3 or TRBV12-4 combines with J gene TRBJ1-2; no firm D call. The ends were cut back, 4 bases at V and 6 bases at J, with 6 bases in the middle. The CDR3 consists of 11 residues. The CDR3 sequence is CASSSLDGYTF. CDR3 bases: TGTGCCAGCAGTTCTTTGGATGGCTACACCTTC.

The V and J genes are TRBV7-9 and TRBJ1-1, with 9 bases identical to TRBD1. Germline assignment: CDR1 SEHNR and CDR2 FQNEAQ (reference sequence). This CDR3 comprises 17 residues. J gave up 0 bases and V 3 bases, and 8 bases lay outside the gene matches. For the CDR3, the DNA is TGTGCCAGCAGCTTCGGGACAGGGCGGTTGGTGAACACTGAAGCTTTCTTT. As protein: CASSFGTGRLVNTEAFF.

The gene calls are TRBV4-1 and TRBJ1-2; 7 positions match TRBD1. The ends lost 5 bases at V and 2 bases at J; junction bases unmatched: 11. Germline CDR1 MGHRA, CDR2 YSYEKL. This CDR3 region has 16 residues. The CDR3 DNA sequence: TGCGCCAGCAGCTATACTGACAGGGACGGGAACTATGGCTACACCTTC. It encodes CASSYTDRDGNYGYTF.

The V and J genes are TRBV6-1 and TRBJ2-1, with D possibly TRBD1 on 6 matching bases. The CDR3 spans 15 residues. CDR1 and CDR2 (germline): MNHNS, SASEGT. With 1 base removed from V and 6 bases from J, the gap between germline ends came to 13 bases. The CDR3 loop is CASSEDRTEVNEQFF. For the CDR3, the DNA is TGTGCCAGCAGTGAAGATCGGACAGAGGTCAATGAGCAGTTCTTC.

The chain joins TRBV27 to TRBJ1-5; 10 positions match TRBD1. The germline V gene encodes CDR1 MNHEY and CDR2 SMNVEV (reference sequence). V trimming: 3 bases; J trimming: 7 bases; junction bases outside the gene matches: 9. This CDR3 is 16 amino acids long. The CDR3 DNA reads TGTGCCAGCAGTTTCCAAAGGGGGACAGGGGACCAGCCCCAGCATTTT. This gives the protein CASSFQRGTGDQPQHF.

This clonotype has ten or more counts. The rearrangement uses TRBV11-3 and TRBJ2-7; no clear D gene. The V gene lost 2 bases and the J gene lost 0 bases, with 17 bases spanning the gap. The CDR3 consists of 17 residues. Per the germline V gene, CDR1 is SGHNT and CDR2 is YENEEA. CDR3 in amino acids: CASSLPPQGPPSYEQYF. CDR3 DNA: TGTGCCAGCAGCTTACCCCCACAAGGCCCTCCCTCCTACGAGCAGTACTTC.

The chain has TRBV4-1 and TRBJ2-3, with D perhaps given as TRBD1 or TRBD2 (5 bases each). V dropped 4 bases and J dropped 2 bases, with 19 bases sitting between them. Germline assignment: CDR1 MGHRA and CDR2 YSYEKL. This CDR3 spans 17 amino acids. CDR3 amino acids: CASSRIGPGPFTDTQYF. Written as DNA, the CDR3 is TGCGCCAGCAGCCGAATAGGCCCGGGACCCTTCACAGATACGCAGTATTTT.

V usage is TRBV5-1 and J usage is TRBJ2-5, with 9 bases identical to TRBD1. Matching the DNA end better, TRBJ2-7 makes the J call doubtful. Germline CDR1 SGHRS, CDR2 YFSETQ. The CDR3 is 16 amino acids. CDR3 DNA: TGCGCCAGCAGCCTAAATCCGGGACAGGGACCCTCCGAGCAGTACTTC. Protein: CASSLNPGQGPSEQYF.

The V call is TRBV20-1, the J call TRBJ1-6; the D gene is possibly TRBD1 (5 bases). The CDR3 totals 15 residues. Trimming removed 4 bases from V and 3 bases from J, with 13 bases in between. Germline V gives CDR1 DFQATT, CDR2 SNEGSKA (reference sequence). CDR3 in DNA: TGCAGTGCTACCACCAGGGCGAGCTATAATTCACCCCTCCACTTT. This codes for CSATTRASYNSPLHF.

V gene TRBV10-3 combines with J gene TRBJ2-1; 10 nucleotides line up with TRBD2. V shed 0 bases, J shed 8 bases, and the junction held 7 bases outside the gene matches. Germline V lookup: CDR1 ENHRY, CDR2 SYGVKD. CDR3 length equals 16 residues. The CDR3: CAISESKLAGRDEQFF. DNA of the CDR3: TGTGCCATCAGTGAGTCGAAACTAGCGGGGCGGGATGAGCAGTTCTTC.

The chain carries TRBV2 and TRBJ2-3; D assignment may be TRBD1 or TRBD2 (5 bases each). The CDR3 runs 19 residues. The V end was cut by 6 bases, the J end by 3 bases, with 28 bases between. Germline V gene sequence: CDR1 SNHLY, CDR2 FYNNEI. Here the CDR3 DNA reads TGTGCCAGCAGCGCCCGACAGAACTCGCGCCCTAGCCCTACAGATACGCAGTATTTT. Amino acids: CASSARQNSRPSPTDTQYF.

The chain joins TRBV2 to TRBJ2-1; 8 bases align to TRBD1. With 7 bases clipped from V and 6 bases from J, the junction kept 8 bases outside the gene matches. In germline, CDR1 is SNHLY, CDR2 FYNNEI. The CDR3 runs to 14 residues. CDR3 nucleotides: TGTGCCAGCAACTCTGACAGGGGCGGCAATGAGCAGTTCTTC. Its protein is CASNSDRGGNEQFF.

This rearrangement joins TRBV11-2 to TRBJ2-7, with TRBD1 matching 9 bases. The J segment lost 2 bases and the V segment lost 5 bases, leaving 7 bases of the junction unmatched. The CDR3 totals 15 residues. Per germline, CDR1 SGHAT and CDR2 FQNNGV. The CDR3 nucleotides read TGTGCCAGCAGCCTACGGAGGGACAGGGCCTACGAGCAGTACTTC. Protein: CASSLRRDRAYEQYF. The full variable domain, its missing parts supplied by reference TRBV11-2 and TRBJ2-7, is EAGVAQSPRYKIIEKRQSVAFWCNPISGHATLYWYQQILGQGPKLLIQFQNNGVVDDSQLPKDRFSAERLKGVDSTLKIQPAKLEDSAVYLCASSLRRDRAYEQYFGPGTRLTVT.

This clonotype was counted a few times. This chain uses TRBV7-9 with TRBJ2-6, with D uncertain. The CDR3 consists of 16 residues. The V and J ends lost 5 bases and 0 bases respectively, with 11 bases between them. CDR1 and CDR2 from the germline V gene are SEHNR and FQNEAQ (reference sequence). CDR3 nucleotides: TGTGCCAGCAGCCCCACGACGACCTCTGGGGCCAACGTCCTGACTTTC. The encoded protein is CASSPTTTSGANVLTF.

V usage is TRBV7-2 and J usage is TRBJ2-7; D unresolved. V was trimmed by 5 bases and J by 7 bases, leaving 15 bases between them. This CDR3 has 13 amino acids. Germline lookup yields CDR1 SGHTA and CDR2 FQGNSA. CDR3 region: CASSPTWLREQYF. The DNA for the CDR3 is TGTGCCAGCAGCCCGACCTGGCTCAGGGAGCAGTACTTC.

The J gene is TRBJ2-5, the V gene TRBV29-1; D might be TRBD1 or TRBD2, each matching 5 bases. The CDR3 covers 14 residues. Germline CDR1 SQVTM, CDR2 ANQGSEA. The V and J ends lost 4 bases and 5 bases respectively, with 17 bases between them. In DNA form, the CDR3 reads TGCAGCGTTGTAAAGGGGCGGGTCGGGGAGACCCAGTACTTC. Protein product: CSVVKGRVGETQYF. The full variable domain, rest sourced from reference TRBV29-1 and TRBJ2-5, is SAVISQKPSRDICQRGTSLTIQCQVDSQVTMMFWYRQQPGQSLTLIATANQGSEATYESGFVIDKFPISRPNLTFSTLTVSNMSPEDSSIYLCSVVKGRVGETQYFGPGTRLLVL.

This clonotype was counted many times. The chain combines TRBV6-5 with TRBJ1-2; the D gene is possibly TRBD1 (6 bases). The CDR3 length is 15 residues. Per germline, CDR1 MNHEY and CDR2 SVGAGI. V was trimmed by 5 bases and J by 0 bases, leaving 13 bases between them. This CDR3 is CASSPQGRANYGYTF. DNA of the CDR3: TGTGCCAGCAGTCCCCAGGGGAGGGCTAACTATGGCTACACCTTC.

A single count supports this clonotype. The rearrangement links TRBV7-6 to TRBJ2-5, with 16 nucleotides matching TRBD2. TRBJ2-7 matches the DNA end more closely, so the J call is doubtful. This CDR3 spans 15 amino acids. Germline V lookup: CDR1 SGHVS, CDR2 FNYEAQ. The CDR3, as DNA: TGTGCCAGCAGCCTCGGGACTAGCGGGGGGGGCGAGCAGTACTTC. Translation gives CASSLGTSGGGEQYF.

The table lists this clonotype with a few counts. The chain joins TRBV7-9 to TRBJ1-6; D may be TRBD1 (5 bases). Trimming removed 3 bases from V and 10 bases from J, with 13 bases in between. Per the germline V gene, CDR1 is SEHNR and CDR2 is FQNEAQ (reference sequence). CDR3 length: 14 residues. CDR3 residues: CASSFYGTESPLHF. The CDR3 nucleotides read TGTGCCAGCAGCTTCTACGGGACTGAGTCACCCCTCCACTTT.

This chain joins TRBV5-1 and TRBJ2-7; possibly TRBD2 for D (7 bases). The germline gives CDR1 SGHRS, CDR2 YFSETQ. The CDR3 has 15 residues. V lost 4 bases and J lost 5, with 19 bases in between. The CDR3 reads CASSHQGGGVHEQYF. The CDR3, as DNA: TGCGCCAGCAGCCATCAAGGGGGAGGGGTGCACGAGCAGTACTTC.

This clonotype turned up a few times. This sequence joins TRBV7-3 and TRBJ1-1; D remains ambiguous. Per the germline V gene, CDR1 is SGHTA and CDR2 is FQGTGA. This CDR3 comprises 15 residues. Trimming took 2 bases from V and 0 from J, leaving 10 bases between them. The CDR3 region is CASSLGRQMNTEAFF. CDR3 sequence (DNA): TGTGCCAGCAGCTTAGGTCGGCAAATGAACACTGAAGCTTTCTTT.

The J gene is TRBJ2-1, the V gene TRBV20-1, with 7 bases that match TRBD2. The germline V gene has CDR1 DFQATT and CDR2 SNEGSKA (reference sequence). V was pared by 5 bases and J by 4 bases, with 8 bases of the junction left unmatched. The CDR3 loop spans 14 amino acids. DNA for the CDR3: TGCAGTGCTCAAGGGCTAGCGGAATACAATGAGCAGTTCTTC. Translation: CSAQGLAEYNEQFF.

The rearrangement links TRBV4-2 to TRBJ2-3; D call uncertain. The CDR3 length is 16 residues. From germline, CDR1 is LGHNA and CDR2 YNFKEQ. With 1 base removed from V and 0 bases from J, the gap between germline ends came to 11 bases. The CDR3 protein is CASSQVSATSTDTQYF. CDR3 sequence (DNA): TGTGCCAGCAGCCAAGTCTCAGCGACTAGCACAGATACGCAGTATTTT.

The genes are TRBV28 and TRBJ2-5; 11 positions agree with TRBD2. The CDR3 loop spans 15 amino acids. CDR1 is MDHEN, CDR2 SYDVKM, per germline. J lost 11 bases, V lost 4 bases, and 12 bases had no gene match. The CDR3 is CASSSTGLAAPEQYF. The CDR3 coding sequence is TGTGCCAGCAGTTCGACGGGACTAGCGGCCCCAGAGCAGTACTTC.

The rearrangement links TRBV18 to TRBJ2-1, with 7 bases that match TRBD2. Germline V gene lookup returns CDR1 KGHSH and CDR2 LQKENI. The CDR3 has 15 amino acids. The V and J ends lost 2 bases and 9 bases, in that order; junction bases with no gene match: 10. The CDR3 reads CASSPALAARGEQFF. Here the CDR3 DNA reads TGTGCCAGCTCACCAGCTCTAGCGGCGAGAGGTGAGCAGTTCTTC.